The 9 T cell receptor beta chains reported below all come from one sample, sequenced in a study of human T cells and chemical hapten exposure. From the RACE reads, TCRdb called clonotypes with MiXCR, one entry per CDR3 protein. The sample includes 300,000 to 400,000 distinct CDR3 sequences, 5.1% seen only once; the top ten take 2.5% to 3%. The sample's time point: pre-sensitization, week 0. Treatment reported: therapeutic diphenylcyclopropenone sensitization with weekly scalp DPC. The starting material was whole blood, obtained in connection with sensitization to the hapten diphenylcyclopropenone (DPC). Receptor source: a woman aged 50 to 60 with alopecia areata. Some clones in this sample may be carry-over from other donors' samples.

The chain couples TRBV6-5 to TRBJ2-5, with a possible D match to TRBD1 (6 bases). Germline CDR1 and CDR2: MNHEY and SVGAGI. Trimming removed 4 bases at V and 0 bases at J, with 12 bases between. The CDR3 has 15 amino acids. This CDR3 is CASSSTRGYQETQYF. CDR3 in DNA: TGTGCCAGCAGTTCGACGAGGGGGTACCAAGAGACCCAGTACTTC.

This clonotype was counted ten times or more. The chain couples TRBV5-5 to TRBJ1-2; possibly TRBD1 for D (5 bases). The germline CDR1 and CDR2 sequences are SGHKS and YYEKEE (reference sequence). Trimming cost V 5 bases and J 0 bases, with 20 bases left between them. CDR3 length: 17 amino acids. As DNA, the CDR3 is TGTGCCAGCAGGGGGGTAATTGGGACCCCGACTAACTATGGCTACACCTTC. Its protein product is CASRGVIGTPTNYGYTF.

This clonotype was counted many times. The CDR3 sequence is CASSLGGPGLAKNIQYF. The CDR3 nucleotides are TGTGCCAGCAGTTTAGGGGGCCCGGGACTAGCCAAAAACATTCAGTACTTC. The J gene is TRBJ2-4, the V gene TRBV28; D may correspond to TRBD1 or TRBD2 (6 bases each). This CDR3 has 17 residues. V shed 2 bases and J shed 0 bases, with 14 bases lying between them. From germline, CDR1 is MDHEN and CDR2 SYDVKM.

This clonotype appeared many times. The chain links TRBV5-1 to TRBJ1-2, with TRBD1 matching 7 bases. The CDR3 runs 17 residues. Germline CDR1 and CDR2: SGHRS and YFSETQ. Unmatched junction bases numbered 14, after V lost 3 bases and J lost 3 bases. The CDR3 DNA is TGCGCCAGCAGCTCCGGTCGTCGACAGGGAGGGTACTATGGCTACACCTTC. It codes for CASSSGRRQGGYYGYTF. The variable domain in full, completed from reference TRBV5-1 and TRBJ1-2, reads KAGVTQTPRYLIKTRGQQVTLSCSPISGHRSVSWYQQTPGQGLQFLFEYFSETQRNKGNFPGRFSGRQFSNSRSEMNVSTLELGDSALYLCASSSGRRQGGYYGYTFGSGTRLTVV.

The rearrangement joins TRBV29-1 to TRBJ1-2, with a tentative D call TRBD1 (5 bases). This CDR3 spans 13 amino acids. Trimming removed 3 bases at V and 8 bases at J, with 16 bases between. The germline V gene has CDR1 SQVTM and CDR2 ANQGSEA. The CDR3 spells CSVDVQGEEGYTF. CDR3 in DNA: TGCAGCGTTGACGTCCAGGGTGAAGAGGGCTACACCTTC.

This clonotype was observed many times. The chain combines TRBV29-1 with TRBJ2-2; TRBD2 might be the D (6 bases). The germline gives CDR1 SQVTM, CDR2 ANQGSEA. Trimming removed 3 bases from V and 1 base from J, with 9 bases in between. CDR3 length equals 14 residues. The CDR3 reads CSVEAGMNTGELFF. The CDR3 DNA reads as TGCAGCGTTGAGGCGGGGATGAACACCGGGGAGCTGTTTTTT.

This clonotype was observed many times. This chain links TRBV27 with TRBJ2-1, with TRBD2 as a possible D gene (7 bases). V was pared by 7 bases and J by 6 bases, with 13 bases between. The CDR3 totals 13 residues. In germline, CDR1 is MNHEY, CDR2 SMNVEV (reference sequence). The chain's CDR3 is CASNGGLRNEQFF. Here the CDR3 DNA reads TGTGCCAGCAACGGGGGGCTCCGCAATGAGCAGTTCTTC.

The chain recombines TRBV20-1 with TRBJ1-4, with unresolved D. V was clipped by 3 bases and J by 5 bases, with 10 bases between them. CDR1 DFQATT and CDR2 SNEGSKA come from the germline V gene (reference sequence). The CDR3 covers 13 residues. The DNA of the CDR3 is TGCAGTGCTAGCGAGGGTTTCAATGAAAAACTGTTTTTT. Its protein product is CSASEGFNEKLFF.

At least ten counts were recorded for this clonotype. V gene TRBV12-3 or TRBV12-4 combines with J gene TRBJ1-1; no definite D call. CDR3 length: 12 amino acids. V gave up 2 bases and J gave up 7 bases, with 8 bases separating them. CDR3 residues: CASSLSVGEAFF. The CDR3 region has the DNA TGTGCCAGCAGTTTATCGGTCGGTGAAGCTTTCTTT.